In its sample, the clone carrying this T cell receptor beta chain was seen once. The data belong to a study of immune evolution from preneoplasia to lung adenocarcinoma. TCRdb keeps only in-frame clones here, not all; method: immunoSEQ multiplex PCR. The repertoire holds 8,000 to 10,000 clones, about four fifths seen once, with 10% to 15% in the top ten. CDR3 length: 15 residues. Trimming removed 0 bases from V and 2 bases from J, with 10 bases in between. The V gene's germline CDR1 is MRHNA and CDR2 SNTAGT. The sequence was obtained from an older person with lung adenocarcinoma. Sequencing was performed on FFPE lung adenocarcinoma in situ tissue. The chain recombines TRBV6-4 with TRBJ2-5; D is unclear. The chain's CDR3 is CASSDSNRAQETQYF. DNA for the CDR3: TGTGCCAGCAGTGACTCTAACCGGGCGCAAGAGACCCAGTACTTC.